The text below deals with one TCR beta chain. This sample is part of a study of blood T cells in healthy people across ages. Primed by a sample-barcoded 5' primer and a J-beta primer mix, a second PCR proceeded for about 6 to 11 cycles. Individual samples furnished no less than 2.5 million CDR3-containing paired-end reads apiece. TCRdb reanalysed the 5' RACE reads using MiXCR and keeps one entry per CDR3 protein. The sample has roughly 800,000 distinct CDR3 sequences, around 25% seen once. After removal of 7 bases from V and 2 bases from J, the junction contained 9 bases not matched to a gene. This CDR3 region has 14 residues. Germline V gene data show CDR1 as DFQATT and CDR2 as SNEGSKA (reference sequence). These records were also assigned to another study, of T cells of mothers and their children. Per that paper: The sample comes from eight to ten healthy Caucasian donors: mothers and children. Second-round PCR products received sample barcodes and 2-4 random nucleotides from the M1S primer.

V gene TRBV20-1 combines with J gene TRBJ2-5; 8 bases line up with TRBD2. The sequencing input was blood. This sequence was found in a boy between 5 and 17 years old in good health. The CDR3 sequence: CSVPGRGVQETQYF. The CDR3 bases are TGCAGTGTTCCTGGGCGGGGGGTACAAGAGACCCAGTACTTC.